These T cell receptor beta chains were read from a single sample in a study of prognosis after radiotherapy for stage I lung cancer. TCRdb fed the multiplex PCR reads into MiXCR, producing one record per CDR3 protein. The repertoire has around 30,000 distinct CDR3 sequences, around 30% of them found once; the top ten carry around 10%. The sequencing here drew on PBMCs, taken before or after stereotactic body radiation therapy (not recorded which). The source of these receptors is a donor aged 50 or older with non-small cell lung cancer. Each CDR3 is given with its conserved first and last residue. The D gene is left open where the match is weak. Clone size is given for some rows only: seen once, a few or many times, or a class if the clone is expanded.

j_gene: TRBJ1-2
v_gene: TRBV27
abundance: many
d_gene: TRBD1
CDR3nt: TGTGCCAGCAGTCTTTCAGGGGGCGCCTACTATGGCTACACCTTC
CDR3aa: CASSLSGGAYYGYTF

j_gene: TRBJ2-5
v_gene: TRBV6-5
abundance: many
d_gene: TRBD2
CDR3nt: TGTGCCAGCAGTTCCCCCCGACTAGCGGCTCAAGAGACCCAGTACTTC
CDR3aa: CASSSPRLAAQETQYF

j_gene: TRBJ2-7
v_gene: TRBV5-1
abundance: -
d_gene: TRBD2
CDR3nt: TGCGCCAGCAGCTTGGAAGCGGGAGGGATCTACGAGCAGTACTTC
CDR3aa: CASSLEAGGIYEQYF

j_gene: TRBJ2-7
v_gene: TRBV20-1
abundance: many
d_gene: -
CDR3nt: TGCAGTGCTAGAGATACGACAGAATACGAGCAGTACTTC
CDR3aa: CSARDTTEYEQYF

j_gene: TRBJ2-3
v_gene: TRBV28
abundance: -
d_gene: -
CDR3nt: TGTGCCAGCACAAGGGAGCTAGAGGGGGGAAGGGGTGCAGATACGCAGTATTTT
CDR3aa: CASTRELEGGRGADTQYF

j_gene: TRBJ2-3
v_gene: TRBV3-1
abundance: -
d_gene: TRBD2
CDR3nt: TGTGCCAGCAGTAAGAGGACTAGCGGGAGAGATACGCAGTATTTT
CDR3aa: CASSKRTSGRDTQYF

j_gene: TRBJ2-3
v_gene: TRBV24-1
abundance: -
d_gene: TRBD2
CDR3nt: TGTGCCACCAGCGAAGGGAGGGCCAGGACAGATACGCAGTATTTT
CDR3aa: CATSEGRARTDTQYF

j_gene: TRBJ2-2
v_gene: TRBV7-8
abundance: many
d_gene: TRBD2
CDR3nt: TGTGCCAGCAGCGGAGCGGGAGGTTGGACCGGGGAGCTGTTTTTT
CDR3aa: CASSGAGGWTGELFF

j_gene: TRBJ1-2
v_gene: TRBV19
abundance: many
d_gene: TRBD1
CDR3nt: TGTGCCAGTAGCGGACAGGGAGCTAGCTATGGCTACACCTTC
CDR3aa: CASSGQGASYGYTF

j_gene: TRBJ1-5
v_gene: TRBV28
abundance: many
d_gene: -
CDR3nt: TGTGCCAGCAGTTTATTAGTGGGGATCGGACAGCCCCAGCATTTT
CDR3aa: CASSLLVGIGQPQHF

j_gene: TRBJ1-5
v_gene: TRBV5-1
abundance: -
d_gene: -
CDR3nt: TGCGCCAGCAGCTTGGAGGGGGACGGCAATCAGCCCCAGCATTTT
CDR3aa: CASSLEGDGNQPQHF

j_gene: TRBJ2-1
v_gene: TRBV5-1
abundance: many
d_gene: -
CDR3nt: TGCGCCAGCAGCCCAGGACCGGGTGAATTGATCGAGCAGTTCTTC
CDR3aa: CASSPGPGELIEQFF